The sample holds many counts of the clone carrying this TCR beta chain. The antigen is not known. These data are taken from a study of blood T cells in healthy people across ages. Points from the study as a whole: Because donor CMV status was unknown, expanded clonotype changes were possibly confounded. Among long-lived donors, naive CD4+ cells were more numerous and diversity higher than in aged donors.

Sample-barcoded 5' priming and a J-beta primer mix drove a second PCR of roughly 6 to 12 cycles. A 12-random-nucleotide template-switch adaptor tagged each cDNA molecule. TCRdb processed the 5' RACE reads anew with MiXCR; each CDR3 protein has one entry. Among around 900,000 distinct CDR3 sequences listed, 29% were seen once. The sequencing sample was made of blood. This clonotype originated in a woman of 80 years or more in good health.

CDR3 loop: CASSYSGRLAASPDTQYF. The CDR3 region has the DNA TGTGCCAGCAGTTACTCGGGACGACTAGCGGCGTCTCCAGATACGCAGTATTTT. The chain uses TRBV6-2 or TRBV6-3 and TRBJ2-3, with TRBD2 matching over 9 bases. The germline V gene has CDR1 MNHEY and CDR2 SVGEGT. The CDR3 runs 18 residues. The trim removed 0 bases at V and 4 bases at J, leaving 11 bases unmatched.